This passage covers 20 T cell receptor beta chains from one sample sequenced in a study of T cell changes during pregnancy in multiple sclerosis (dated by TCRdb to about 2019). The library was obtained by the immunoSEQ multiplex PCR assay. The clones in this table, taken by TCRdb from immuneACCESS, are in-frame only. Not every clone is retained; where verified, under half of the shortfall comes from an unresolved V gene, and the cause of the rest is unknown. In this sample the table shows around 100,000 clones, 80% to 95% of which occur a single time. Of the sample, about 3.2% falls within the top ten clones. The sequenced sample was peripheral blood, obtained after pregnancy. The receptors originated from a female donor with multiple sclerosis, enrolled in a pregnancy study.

The chain's CDR3 is CASYGTGDYNEQFF. As DNA, the CDR3 is TGCGCCAGTTACGGGACAGGGGACTACAATGAGCAGTTCTTC. This rearrangement joins TRBV5-1 to TRBJ2-1; TRBD1 agrees at 10 bases. Per the germline V gene, CDR1 is SGHRS and CDR2 is YFSETQ. The CDR3 is made up of 14 amino acids. With V trimmed by 8 bases and J by 3 bases, 5 bases remained unmatched.

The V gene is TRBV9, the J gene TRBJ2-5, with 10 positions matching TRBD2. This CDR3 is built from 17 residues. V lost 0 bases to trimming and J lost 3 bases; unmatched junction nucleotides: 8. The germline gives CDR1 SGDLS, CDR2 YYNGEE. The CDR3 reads CASSVALASGGEETQYF. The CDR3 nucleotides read TGTGCCAGCAGCGTAGCGTTGGCTAGCGGGGGAGAAGAGACCCAGTACTTC.

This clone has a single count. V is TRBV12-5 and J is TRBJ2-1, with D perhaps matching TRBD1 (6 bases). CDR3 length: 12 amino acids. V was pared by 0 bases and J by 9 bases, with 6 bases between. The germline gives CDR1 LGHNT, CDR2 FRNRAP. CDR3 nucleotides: TGTGCTAGTGGTTTGGTCAGGGGTGAGCAGTTCTTC. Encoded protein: CASGLVRGEQFF.

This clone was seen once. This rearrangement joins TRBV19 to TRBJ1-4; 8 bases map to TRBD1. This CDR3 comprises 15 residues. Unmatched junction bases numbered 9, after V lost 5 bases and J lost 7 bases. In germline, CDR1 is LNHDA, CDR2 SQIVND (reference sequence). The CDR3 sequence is CASSPRDRIREKLFF. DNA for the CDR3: TGTGCCAGTAGTCCTCGGGACAGGATCCGTGAAAAACTGTTTTTT.

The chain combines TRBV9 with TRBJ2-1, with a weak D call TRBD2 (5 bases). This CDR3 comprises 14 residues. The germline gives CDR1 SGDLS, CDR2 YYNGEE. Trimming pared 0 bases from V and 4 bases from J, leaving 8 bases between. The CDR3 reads CASSVVGGYNEQFF. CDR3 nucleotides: TGTGCCAGCAGCGTAGTTGGCGGGTACAATGAGCAGTTCTTC.

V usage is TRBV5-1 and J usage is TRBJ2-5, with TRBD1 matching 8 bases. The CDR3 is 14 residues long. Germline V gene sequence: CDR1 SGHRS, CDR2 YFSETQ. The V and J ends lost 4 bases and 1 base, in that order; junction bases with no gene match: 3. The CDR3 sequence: CASSPTGVQETQYF. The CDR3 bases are TGCGCCAGCAGCCCGACAGGGGTCCAAGAGACCCAGTACTTC.

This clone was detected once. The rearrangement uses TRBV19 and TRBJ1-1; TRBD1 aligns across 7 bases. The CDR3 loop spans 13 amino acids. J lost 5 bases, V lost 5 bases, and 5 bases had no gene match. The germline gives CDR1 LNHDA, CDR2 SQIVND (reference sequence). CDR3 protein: CASSYTGETEAFF. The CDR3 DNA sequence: TGTGCCAGTAGTTACACAGGGGAGACTGAAGCTTTCTTT. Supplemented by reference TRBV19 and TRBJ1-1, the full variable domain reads DGGITQSPKYLFRKEGQNVTLSCEQNLNHDAMYWYRQDPGQGLRLIYYSQIVNDFQKGDIAEGYSVSREKKESFPLTVTSAQKNPTAFYLCASSYTGETEAFFGQGTRLTVV.

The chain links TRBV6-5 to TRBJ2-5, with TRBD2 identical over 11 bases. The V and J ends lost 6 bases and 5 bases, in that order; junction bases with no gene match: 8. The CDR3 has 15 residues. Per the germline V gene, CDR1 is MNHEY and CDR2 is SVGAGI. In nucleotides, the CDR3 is TGTGCCAGCAGGAAGGTAGCGGGGGGGGTGGAGACCCAGTACTTC. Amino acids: CASRKVAGGVETQYF.

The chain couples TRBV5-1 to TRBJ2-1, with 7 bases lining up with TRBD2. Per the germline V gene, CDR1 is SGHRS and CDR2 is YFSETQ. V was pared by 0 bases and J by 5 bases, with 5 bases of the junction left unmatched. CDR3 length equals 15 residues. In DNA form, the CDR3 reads TGCGCCAGCAGCTTGGGTCTAGCGGACCACAATGAGCAGTTCTTC. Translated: CASSLGLADHNEQFF.

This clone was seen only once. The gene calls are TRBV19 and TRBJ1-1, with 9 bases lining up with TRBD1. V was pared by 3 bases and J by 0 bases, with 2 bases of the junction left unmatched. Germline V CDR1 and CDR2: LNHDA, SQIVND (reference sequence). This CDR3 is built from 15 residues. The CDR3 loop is CASSMTGGVNTEAFF. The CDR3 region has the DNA TGTGCCAGTAGTATGACAGGGGGTGTGAACACTGAAGCTTTCTTT.

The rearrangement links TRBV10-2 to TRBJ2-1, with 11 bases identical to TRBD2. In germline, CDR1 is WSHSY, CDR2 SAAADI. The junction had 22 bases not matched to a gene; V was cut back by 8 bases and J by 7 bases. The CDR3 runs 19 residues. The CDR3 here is CASVFSFLDIAGGRNEQFF. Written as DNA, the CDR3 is TGCGCCAGCGTCTTCTCGTTCTTAGATATAGCGGGGGGGCGGAATGAGCAGTTCTTC.

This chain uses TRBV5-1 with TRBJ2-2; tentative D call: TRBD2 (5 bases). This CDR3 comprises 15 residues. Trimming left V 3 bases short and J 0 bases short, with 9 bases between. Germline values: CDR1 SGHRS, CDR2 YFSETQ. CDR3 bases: TGCGCCAGCAGCTACGGAGGAACGAACACCGGGGAGCTGTTTTTT. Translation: CASSYGGTNTGELFF.

The CDR3 protein is CASSFFYTGPTEAFF. The CDR3 DNA sequence: TGTGCCAGCAGCTTTTTTTATACAGGGCCCACTGAAGCTTTCTTT. This chain links TRBV5-4 with TRBJ1-1; perhaps TRBD1 as D (6 bases). This CDR3 spans 15 amino acids. Trimming shortened V by 2 bases and J by 4 bases, and 15 bases separated the two germline ends. CDR1 is SGHNT and CDR2 is YYREEE in the germline V gene (reference sequence).

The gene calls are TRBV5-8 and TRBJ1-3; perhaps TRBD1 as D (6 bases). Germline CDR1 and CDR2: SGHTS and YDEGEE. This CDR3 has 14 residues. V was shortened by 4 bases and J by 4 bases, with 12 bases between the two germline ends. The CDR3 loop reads CASSDAGVGNTIYF. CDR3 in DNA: TGTGCCAGCAGCGATGCAGGGGTCGGAAACACCATATATTTT.

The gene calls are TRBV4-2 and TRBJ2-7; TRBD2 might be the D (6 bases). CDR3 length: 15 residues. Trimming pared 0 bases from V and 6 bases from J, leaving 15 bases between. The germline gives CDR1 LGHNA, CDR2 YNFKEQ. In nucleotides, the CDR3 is TGTGCCAGCAGCCAAGACGTCGGGGGATCGGGCGAGCAGTACTTC. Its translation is CASSQDVGGSGEQYF.

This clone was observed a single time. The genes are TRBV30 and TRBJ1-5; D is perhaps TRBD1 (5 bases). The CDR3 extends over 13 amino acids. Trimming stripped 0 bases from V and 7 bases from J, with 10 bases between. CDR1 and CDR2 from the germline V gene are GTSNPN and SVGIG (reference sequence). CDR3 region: CAWSVRGGQPQHF. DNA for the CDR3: TGTGCCTGGAGTGTACGGGGGGGGCAGCCCCAGCATTTT.

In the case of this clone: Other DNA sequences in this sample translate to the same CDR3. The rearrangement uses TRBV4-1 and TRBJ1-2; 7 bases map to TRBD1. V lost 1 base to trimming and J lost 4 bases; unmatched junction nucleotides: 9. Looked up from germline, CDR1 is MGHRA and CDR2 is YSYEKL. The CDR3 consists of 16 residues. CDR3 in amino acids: CASSQAATGPFYGYTF. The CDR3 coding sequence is TGCGCCAGCAGCCAAGCTGCGACAGGGCCGTTCTATGGCTACACCTTC.

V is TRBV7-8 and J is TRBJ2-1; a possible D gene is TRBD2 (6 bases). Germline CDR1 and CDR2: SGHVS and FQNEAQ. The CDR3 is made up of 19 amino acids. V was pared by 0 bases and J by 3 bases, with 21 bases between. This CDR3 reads CASSLANVEGGEIYNEQFF. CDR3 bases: TGTGCCAGCAGCTTAGCCAACGTGGAAGGAGGGGAGATCTACAATGAGCAGTTCTTC.

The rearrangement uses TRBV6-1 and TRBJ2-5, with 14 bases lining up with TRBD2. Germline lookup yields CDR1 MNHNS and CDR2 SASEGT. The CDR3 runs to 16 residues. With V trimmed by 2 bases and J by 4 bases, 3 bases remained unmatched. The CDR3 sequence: CASSERLAGGRETQYF. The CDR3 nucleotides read TGTGCCAGCAGTGAAAGACTAGCGGGGGGGCGAGAGACCCAGTACTTC.

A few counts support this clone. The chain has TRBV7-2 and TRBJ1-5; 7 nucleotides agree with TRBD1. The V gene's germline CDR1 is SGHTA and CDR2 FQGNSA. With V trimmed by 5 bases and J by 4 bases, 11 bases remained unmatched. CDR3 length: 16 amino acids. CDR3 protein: CASSHRSGQQNQPQHF. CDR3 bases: TGTGCCAGCAGCCATCGATCGGGACAGCAAAATCAGCCCCAGCATTTT.